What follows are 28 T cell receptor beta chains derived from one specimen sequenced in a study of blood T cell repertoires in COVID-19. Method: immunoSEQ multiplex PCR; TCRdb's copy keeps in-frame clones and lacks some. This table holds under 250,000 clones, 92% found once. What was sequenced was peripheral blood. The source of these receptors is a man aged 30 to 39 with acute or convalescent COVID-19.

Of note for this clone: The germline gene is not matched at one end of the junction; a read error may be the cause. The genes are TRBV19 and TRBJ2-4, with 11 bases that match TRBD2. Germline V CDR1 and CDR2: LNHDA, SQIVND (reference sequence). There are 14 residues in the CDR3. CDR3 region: CASNIAGGLGIQYF. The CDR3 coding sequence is TGTGCCAGTAATATAGCGGGGGGGCTGGGCATTCAGTACTTC. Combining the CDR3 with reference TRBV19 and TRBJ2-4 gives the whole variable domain DGGITQSPKYLFRKEGQNVTLSCEQNLNHDAMYWYRQDPGQGLRLIYYSQIVNDFQKGDIAEGYSVSREKKESFPLTVTSAQKNPTAFYLCASNIAGGLGIQYFGAGTRLSVL.

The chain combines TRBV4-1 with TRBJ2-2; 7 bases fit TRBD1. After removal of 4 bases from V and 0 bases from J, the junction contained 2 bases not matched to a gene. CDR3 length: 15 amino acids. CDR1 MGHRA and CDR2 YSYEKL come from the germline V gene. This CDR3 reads CASSPGTANTGELFF. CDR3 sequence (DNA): TGCGCCAGCAGCCCCGGGACAGCGAACACCGGGGAGCTGTTTTTT.

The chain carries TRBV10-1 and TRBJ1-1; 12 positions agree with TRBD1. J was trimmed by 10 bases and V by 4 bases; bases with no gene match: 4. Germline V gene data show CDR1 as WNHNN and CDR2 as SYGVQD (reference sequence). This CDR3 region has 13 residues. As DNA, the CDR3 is TGCGCCAGCAGTGGAGGGACAGGGGGCCGAGCTTTCTTT. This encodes CASSGGTGGRAFF.

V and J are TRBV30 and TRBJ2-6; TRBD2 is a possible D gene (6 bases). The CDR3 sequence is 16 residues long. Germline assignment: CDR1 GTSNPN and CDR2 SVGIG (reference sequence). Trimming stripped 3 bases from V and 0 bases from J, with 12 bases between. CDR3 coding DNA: TGTGCCTGGAGGCGTATGGGAGGCTCTGGGGCCAACGTCCTGACTTTC. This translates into CAWRRMGGSGANVLTF.

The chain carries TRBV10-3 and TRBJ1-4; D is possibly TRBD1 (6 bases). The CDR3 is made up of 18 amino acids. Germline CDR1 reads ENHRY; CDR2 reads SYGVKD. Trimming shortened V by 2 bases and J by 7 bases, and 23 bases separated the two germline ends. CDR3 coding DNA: TGTGCCATCAGTGAGCCTCGAAATGTACCAGGGGTTGGTGAAAAACTGTTTTTT. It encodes CAISEPRNVPGVGEKLFF.

The CDR3 DNA follows: TGTGCCATCCCGTTAACAGAGAACACCGGGGAGCTGTTTTTT. Residues: CAIPLTENTGELFF. This chain links TRBV2 with TRBJ2-2; D gene uncertain. This CDR3 has 14 residues. CDR1 and CDR2 (germline): SNHLY, FYNNEI. Trimming cost V 10 bases and J 1 base, with 13 bases left between them.

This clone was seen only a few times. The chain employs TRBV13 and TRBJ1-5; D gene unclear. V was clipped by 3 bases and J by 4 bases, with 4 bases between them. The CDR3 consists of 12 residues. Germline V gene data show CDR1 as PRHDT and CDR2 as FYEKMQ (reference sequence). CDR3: CASSFYNQPQHF. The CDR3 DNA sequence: TGTGCCAGCAGCTTTTATAATCAGCCCCAGCATTTT.

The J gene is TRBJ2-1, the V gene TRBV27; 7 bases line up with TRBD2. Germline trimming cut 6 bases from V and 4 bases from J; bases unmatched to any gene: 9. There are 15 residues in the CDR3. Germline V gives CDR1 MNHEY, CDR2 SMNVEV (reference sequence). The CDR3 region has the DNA TGTGCCAGCAGCCGGGGAGGGATTAAGTACAATGAGCAGTTCTTC. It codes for CASSRGGIKYNEQFF.

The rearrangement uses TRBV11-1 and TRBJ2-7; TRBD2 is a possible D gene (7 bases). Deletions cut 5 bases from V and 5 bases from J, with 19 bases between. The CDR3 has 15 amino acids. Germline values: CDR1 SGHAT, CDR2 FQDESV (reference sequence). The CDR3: CASSPRRGALDEQYF. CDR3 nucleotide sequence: TGTGCCAGCAGCCCGAGACGGGGGGCGCTGGACGAGCAGTACTTC.

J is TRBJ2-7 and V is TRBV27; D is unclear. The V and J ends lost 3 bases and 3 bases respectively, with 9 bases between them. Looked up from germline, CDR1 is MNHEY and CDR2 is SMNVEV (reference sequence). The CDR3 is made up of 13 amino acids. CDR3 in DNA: TGTGCCAGCAGTTTGCTAGGCGACTACGAGCAGTACTTC. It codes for CASSLLGDYEQYF.

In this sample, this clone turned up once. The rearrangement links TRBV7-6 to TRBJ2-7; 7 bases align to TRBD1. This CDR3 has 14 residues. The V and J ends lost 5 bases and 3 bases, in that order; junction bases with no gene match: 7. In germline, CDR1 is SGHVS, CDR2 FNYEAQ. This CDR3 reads CASSPPGQIYEQYF. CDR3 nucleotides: TGTGCCAGCAGCCCGCCGGGACAGATCTACGAGCAGTACTTC.

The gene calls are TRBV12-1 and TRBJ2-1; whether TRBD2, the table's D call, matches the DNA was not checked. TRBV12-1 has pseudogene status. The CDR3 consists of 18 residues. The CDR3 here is CASSFFQGLTGRFNEQFF. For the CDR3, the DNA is TGTGCCAGCAGCTTTTTCCAGGGACTAACAGGGAGGTTCAATGAGCAGTTCTTC.

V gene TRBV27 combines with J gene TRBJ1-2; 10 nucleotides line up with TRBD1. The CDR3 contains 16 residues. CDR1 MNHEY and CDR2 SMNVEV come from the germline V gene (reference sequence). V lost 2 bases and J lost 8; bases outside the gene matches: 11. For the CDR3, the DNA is TGTGCCAGCAGTTTAGCGGGACAGGGGTTGAAGGAGGGCTACACCTTC. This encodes CASSLAGQGLKEGYTF.

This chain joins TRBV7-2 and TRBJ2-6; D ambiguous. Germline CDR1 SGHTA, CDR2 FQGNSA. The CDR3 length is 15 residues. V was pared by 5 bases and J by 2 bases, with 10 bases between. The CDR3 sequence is CASSQTPTGANVLTF. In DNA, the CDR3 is TGTGCCAGCAGCCAGACACCAACTGGGGCCAACGTCCTGACTTTC.

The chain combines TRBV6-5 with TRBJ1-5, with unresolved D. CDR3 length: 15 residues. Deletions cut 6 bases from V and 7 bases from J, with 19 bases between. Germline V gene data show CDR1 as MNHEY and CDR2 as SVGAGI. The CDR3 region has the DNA TGTGCCAGCAGCCCGAATGGCCAGTCTAGGCAGCCCCAGCATTTT. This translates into CASSPNGQSRQPQHF.

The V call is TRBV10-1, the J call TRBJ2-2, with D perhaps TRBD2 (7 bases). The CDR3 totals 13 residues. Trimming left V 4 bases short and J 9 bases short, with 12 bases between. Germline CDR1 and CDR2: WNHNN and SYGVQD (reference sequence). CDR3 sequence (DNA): TGCGCCAGCAGTGCGAGGGGGGGCCGGGAGCTGTTTTTT. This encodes CASSARGGRELFF.

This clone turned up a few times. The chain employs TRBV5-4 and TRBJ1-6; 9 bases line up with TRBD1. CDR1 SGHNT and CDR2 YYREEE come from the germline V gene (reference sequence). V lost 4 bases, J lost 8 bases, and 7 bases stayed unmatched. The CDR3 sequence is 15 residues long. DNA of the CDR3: TGTGCCAGCAGCCCATCACAGGGGGCATATTCACCCCTCCACTTT. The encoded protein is CASSPSQGAYSPLHF. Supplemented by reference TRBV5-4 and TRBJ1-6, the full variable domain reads ETGVTQSPTHLIKTRGQQVTLRCSSQSGHNTVSWYQQALGQGPQFIFQYYREEENGRGNFPPRFSGLQFPNYSSELNVNALELDDSALYLCASSPSQGAYSPLHFGNGTRLTVT.

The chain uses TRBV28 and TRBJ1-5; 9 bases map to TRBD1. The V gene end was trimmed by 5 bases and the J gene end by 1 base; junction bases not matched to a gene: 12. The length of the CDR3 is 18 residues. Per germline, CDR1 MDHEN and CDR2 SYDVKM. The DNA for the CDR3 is TGTGCCAGCAGTGCCAGGAAACAGGGGGCGCAAAGCAATCAGCCCCAGCATTTT. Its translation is CASSARKQGAQSNQPQHF.

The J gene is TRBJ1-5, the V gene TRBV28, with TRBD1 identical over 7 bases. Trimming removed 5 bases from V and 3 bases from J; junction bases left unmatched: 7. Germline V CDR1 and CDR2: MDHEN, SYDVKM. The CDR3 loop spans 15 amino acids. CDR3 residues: CASSRTGGPNQPQHF. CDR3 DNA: TGTGCCAGCAGTCGGACAGGAGGCCCCAATCAGCCCCAGCATTTT.

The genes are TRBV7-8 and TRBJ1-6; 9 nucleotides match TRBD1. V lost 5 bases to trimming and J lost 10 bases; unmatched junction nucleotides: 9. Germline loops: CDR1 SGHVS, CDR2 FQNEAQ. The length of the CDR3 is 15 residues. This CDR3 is CASSLIGTGWSPLHF. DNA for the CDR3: TGTGCCAGCAGCCTAATTGGGACAGGGTGGTCACCCCTCCACTTT.

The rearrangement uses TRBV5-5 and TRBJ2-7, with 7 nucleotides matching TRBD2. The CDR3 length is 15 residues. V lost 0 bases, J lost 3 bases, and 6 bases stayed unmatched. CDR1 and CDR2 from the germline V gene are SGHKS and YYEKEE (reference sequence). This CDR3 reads CASSLGASGNYEQYF. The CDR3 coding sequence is TGTGCCAGCAGCTTGGGAGCTAGCGGAAACTACGAGCAGTACTTC.

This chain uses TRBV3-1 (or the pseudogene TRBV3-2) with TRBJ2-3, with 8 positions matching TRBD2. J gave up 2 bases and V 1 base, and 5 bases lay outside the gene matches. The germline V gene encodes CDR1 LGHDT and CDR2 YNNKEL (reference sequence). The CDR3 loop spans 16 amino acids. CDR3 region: CASSQASGGFTDTQYF. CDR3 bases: TGTGCCAGCAGCCAAGCCAGCGGGGGTTTCACAGATACGCAGTATTTT.

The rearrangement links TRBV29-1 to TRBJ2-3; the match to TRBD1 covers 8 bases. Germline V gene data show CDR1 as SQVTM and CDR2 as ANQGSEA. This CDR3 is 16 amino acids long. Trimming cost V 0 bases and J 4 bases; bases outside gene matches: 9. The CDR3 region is CSVEDRYRGASDTQYF. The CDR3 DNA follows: TGCAGCGTTGAAGATCGGTACAGGGGGGCGTCAGATACGCAGTATTTT.

In nucleotides, the CDR3 is TGTGCCAGCAGGAAAGCGGGACGGACGAACACTGAAGCTTTCTTT. As protein: CASRKAGRTNTEAFF. V gene TRBV6-5 combines with J gene TRBJ1-1, with D perhaps matching TRBD1 (5 bases). CDR1 and CDR2 (germline): MNHEY, SVGAGI. Trimming left V 6 bases short and J 1 base short, with 15 bases between. The CDR3 runs to 15 residues.

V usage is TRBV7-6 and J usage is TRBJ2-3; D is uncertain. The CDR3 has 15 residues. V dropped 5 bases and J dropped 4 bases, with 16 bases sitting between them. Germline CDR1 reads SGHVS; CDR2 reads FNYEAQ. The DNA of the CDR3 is TGTGCCAGCAGCCCCCCGGGTCCTCTTCCAGATACGCAGTATTTT. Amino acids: CASSPPGPLPDTQYF.

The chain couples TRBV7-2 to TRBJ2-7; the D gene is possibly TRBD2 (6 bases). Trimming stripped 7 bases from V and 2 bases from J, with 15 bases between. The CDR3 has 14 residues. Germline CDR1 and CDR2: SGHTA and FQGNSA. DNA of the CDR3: TGTGCCAGCACCCCTATGGGGGGACCCTACGAGCAGTACTTC. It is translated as CASTPMGGPYEQYF.

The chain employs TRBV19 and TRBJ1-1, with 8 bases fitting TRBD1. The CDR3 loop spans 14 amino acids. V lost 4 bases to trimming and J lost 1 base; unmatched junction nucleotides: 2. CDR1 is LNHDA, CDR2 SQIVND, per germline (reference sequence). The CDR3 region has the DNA TGTGCCAGTAGTACCGGGACAGGGAACACTGAAGCTTTCTTT. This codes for CASSTGTGNTEAFF. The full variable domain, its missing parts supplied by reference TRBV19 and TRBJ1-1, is DGGITQSPKYLFRKEGQNVTLSCEQNLNHDAMYWYRQDPGQGLRLIYYSQIVNDFQKGDIAEGYSVSREKKESFPLTVTSAQKNPTAFYLCASSTGTGNTEAFFGQGTRLTVV.

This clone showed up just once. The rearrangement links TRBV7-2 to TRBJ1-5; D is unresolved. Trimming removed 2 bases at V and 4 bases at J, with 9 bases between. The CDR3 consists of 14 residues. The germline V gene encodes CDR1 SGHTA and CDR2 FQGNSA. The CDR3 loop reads CASSLYASNQPQHF. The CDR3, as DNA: TGTGCCAGCAGCTTATACGCGTCGAATCAGCCCCAGCATTTT. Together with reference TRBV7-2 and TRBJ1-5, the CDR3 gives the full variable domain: GAGVSQSPSNKVTEKGKDVELRCDPISGHTALYWYRQSLGQGLEFLIYFQGNSAPDKSGLPSDRFSAERTGGSVSTLTIQRTQQEDSAVYLCASSLYASNQPQHFGDGTRLSIL.